The entry that follows covers one T cell receptor (beta chain) sequence. At least ten counts were recorded for this clonotype. The clone's antigen remains unknown. Base-call qualities are not available, and no considerably larger clone is one nucleotide away. Per the germline V gene (reference sequence), MNHEY is the CDR1 and SMNVEV is the CDR2. Reading from cysteine to phenylalanine, the CDR3 counts 13 amino acids. The DNA shown is the 39-base CDR3, in frame from base 1. Trimming costs V 3 bases and J 4 bases, and their ends lie 9 bases apart. This specimen belongs to a study of regulatory T cells in long-lasting Graves disease (dated by TCRdb to the early 2020s). With regard to the full study: Patients with newly diagnosed Graves' disease had been on antithyroid drugs for under 3 months. This study used TCR sequencing and RNA sequencing of peripheral blood to compare persistent Graves' disease patients against newly diagnosed Graves' disease patients. The study was conducted in China and was registered as a clinical trial. A total of around 35 samples underwent TCR sequencing, from roughly 13 patients with persistent Graves' disease and around 20 patients with newly diagnosed Graves' disease. Beyond this particular receptor, the publication reports: Only the TCR beta chain was sequenced and analyzed. Preferential use of TRBV28, TRBJ1-2 and TRBJ2-5 was observed in persistent disease, whereas TRBV20-1 and TRBJ2-1 were favored in newly diagnosed disease. The authors acknowledged the small sample size as a limitation that may reduce accuracy. Lower TCR Shannon entropy and fewer highly expanded clones were observed in persistent Graves' disease patients than in newly diagnosed patients, which suggested clonal expansion. Patients with persistent disease shared more public clonotypes (about 2,900) than newly diagnosed patients did (approximately 970). The study examined only peripheral blood because the primary lesion, thyroid tissue, could not be accessed.

According to the study, the label for this sample's time point signals: newly diagnosed GD, antithyroid drugs for less than 3 months. For both TCR sequencing and RNA sequencing, RNA was extracted from PBMCs in TRIzol. The diagnosis of Graves' disease followed American Thyroid Association guidelines. Recruitment of patients was carried out at an endocrinology department in Xi'an, China. From each patient, around 9.3 milliliters of peripheral blood was collected into an EDTA anticoagulant tube. Ficoll Paque Plus density gradient separation was used to isolate PBMCs, and no additional T cell sorting was done. An Agilent 2100 Bioanalyzer and agarose gel were used to check RNA quality, and a NanoDrop 2000 was used to measure RNA concentration. The library was obtained by multiplex PCR. Sequencing instrument: Illumina HiSeq 4000. To build TCR beta libraries, CDR3 regions were amplified by Arm-PCR using iRepertoire HTBI primers. PCR products were gel purified before sequencing. As for how the authors treated the data: Across samples, around 62 TRBV and 13 to 15 TRBJ segments were identified and used for gene usage analysis of CDR3 amino acid clonotypes. COPE and FqMerger were used to merge filtered high-quality paired reads into contigs. BLAST was used to align contigs to IMGT TRBV, TRBD and TRBJ reference genes, with CDR3 defined following IMGT. Any clonotype with a frequency above 0.1% was counted as a highly expanded clone. Repertoire diversity was measured by Shannon entropy, and V-J evenness by the Gini coefficient. A clonotype was considered public if more than one individual shared it. TCRdb reanalyzed the raw reads on its own, using fastp at Q25 for trimming and MiXCR for clone calling, and kept in-frame beta chains. Rows merge per CDR3 protein into single entries with the most common DNA and genes. For this entry, the V and J calls and clone size follow TCRdb and not the study's own pipeline. In all, the sample holds 350,000 to 550,000 distinct CDR3 sequences, and 16% of those were seen once. Together, the top ten hold 23% of the sample.

The sample also formed part of further work on T cells in Graves' hyperthyroidism and ophthalmopathy. The second publication reports: Graves' hyperthyroidism was defined as stable when no progression to ophthalmopathy occurred over 18 months of follow-up. Hyperthyroidism patients were aged 18 to 65 years and newly diagnosed, with disease duration of less than 2 months. Any patient with an uncontrolled infection, another autoimmune disease, pregnancy or lactation was excluded. Diagnoses were established on the basis of clinical symptoms, serum thyroxine and TRAb, thyroid ultrasound, and orbital computed tomography. A first-round RT-PCR of the TCR CDR3 used the HTBI primer set with the Qiagen OneStep RT-PCR kit. Most expanded thyroid clonotypes (frequency above 0.001) were also detected in blood, a finding suggesting that blood repertoires may reflect thyroid immune responses. A 13 V-J signature model separated ophthalmopathy from stable hyperthyroidism, with about 90% sensitivity and 81.08% specificity in cross-validation and 80%/75% in testing. In validation, progression to ophthalmopathy was predicted by the model with approximately 67% sensitivity and 72.22% specificity, a median of 6.5 months before onset. To identify distinguishing TCR V-J signatures, a discovery cohort of 90 to 100 patients was used, comprising 43 with Graves' ophthalmopathy and around 60 with stable Graves' hyperthyroidism. Whether ophthalmopathy could be predicted prospectively was tested in an independent validation cohort made up of roughly 19 hyperthyroidism patients plus 17 patients who later progressed to ophthalmopathy. The 95 to 100 discovery patients were randomly divided into training and test sets at a 7:3 ratio. Thyroid tissue and blood T-cell repertoires from six Graves' hyperthyroidism patients were also compared in the study. Once sampling was done, hyperthyroidism patients were given methimazole at a starting dose of 30 mg daily, whereas ophthalmopathy patients were given high-dose intravenous methylprednisolone. Libraries were constructed in a second round of multiplex PCR, after which size selection and purification were performed. Libraries were sequenced paired-end with 100 bp reads on an Illumina HiSeq2000. SOAPnuke was used to process the raw data, throwing out any read that contained adapters or uncalled bases, had a mean Phred below 15, or lacked an exact constant-primer or identifier match. COPE v1.2.5 was used to merge the high-quality paired reads, and each unique nucleotide sequence was defined as a clonotype. Clonotypes were aligned to IMGT TRBV, TRBD and TRBJ reference segments using MiTCR v1.1. Only V-J combinations with frequency above 0.0001, covering about 99% of repertoires, were analysed. The TCS score was defined as the ratio of F50 (clonal expansion) to E x V (chaos), calculated using BLOSUM62-based TCRdist between CDR3 peptides within each V-J. Welch's t-statistics and random forest reduced roughly 530 V-J features to fewer than 15, which were used in a naive Bayes classifier (R e1071). No statistical method was used to set the sample size in advance, and investigators knew the group allocation. According to the paper, TCR Vbeta CDR3 sequencing was carried out on 135 peripheral blood samples, which came from more than 40 ophthalmopathy, around 74 hyperthyroidism and roughly 17 progressor patients.

Rearrangement joined TRBV27 to TRBJ1-1; the D gene lacks a confident call. The material sequenced was peripheral blood mononuclear cells (PBMCs), taken at new diagnosis, from a patient treated with antithyroid drugs. This clonotype originated in a woman younger than 35 with Graves disease. Donor details come from another sample of the same person, matched by shared clones. The CDR3 amino acid sequence is: CASSFAGPTEAFF. The nucleotides read TGTGCCAGCAGTTTTGCCGGGCCCACTGAAGCTTTCTTT.